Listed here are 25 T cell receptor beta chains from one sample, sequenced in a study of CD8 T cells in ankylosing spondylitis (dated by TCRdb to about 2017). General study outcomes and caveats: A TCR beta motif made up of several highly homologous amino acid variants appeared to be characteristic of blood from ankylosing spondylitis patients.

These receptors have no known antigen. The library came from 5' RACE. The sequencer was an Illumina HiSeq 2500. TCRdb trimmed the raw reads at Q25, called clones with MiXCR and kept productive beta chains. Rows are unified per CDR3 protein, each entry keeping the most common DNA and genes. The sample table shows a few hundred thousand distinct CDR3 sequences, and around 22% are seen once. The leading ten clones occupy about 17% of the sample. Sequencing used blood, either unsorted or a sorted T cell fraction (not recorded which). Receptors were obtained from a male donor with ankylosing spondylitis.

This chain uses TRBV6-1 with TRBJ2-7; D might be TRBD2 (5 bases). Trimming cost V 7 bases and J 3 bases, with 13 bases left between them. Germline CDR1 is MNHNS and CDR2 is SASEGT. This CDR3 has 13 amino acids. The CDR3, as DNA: TGTGCCAGCACCAGCGGCCGTCGCTACGAGCAGTACTTC. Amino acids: CASTSGRRYEQYF.

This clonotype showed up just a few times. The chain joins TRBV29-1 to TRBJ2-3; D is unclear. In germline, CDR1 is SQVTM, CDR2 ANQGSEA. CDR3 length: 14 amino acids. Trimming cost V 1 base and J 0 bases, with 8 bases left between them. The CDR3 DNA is TGCAGCGTTGAAGGGTCAGAGAGCACAGATACGCAGTATTTT. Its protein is CSVEGSESTDTQYF.

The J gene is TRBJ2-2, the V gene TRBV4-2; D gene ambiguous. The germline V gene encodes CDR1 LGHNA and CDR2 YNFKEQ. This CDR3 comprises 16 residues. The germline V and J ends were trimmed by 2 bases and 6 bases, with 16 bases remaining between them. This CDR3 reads CASSQYYSTTAGELFF. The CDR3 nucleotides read TGTGCCAGCAGCCAATATTATAGCACTACCGCCGGGGAGCTGTTTTTT.

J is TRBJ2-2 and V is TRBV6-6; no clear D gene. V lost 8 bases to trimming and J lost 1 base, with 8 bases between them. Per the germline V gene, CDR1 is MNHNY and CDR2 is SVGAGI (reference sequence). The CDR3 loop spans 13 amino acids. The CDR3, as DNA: TGTGCCAGCGGGCAGGAGAACACCGGGGAGCTGTTTTTT. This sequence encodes CASGQENTGELFF.

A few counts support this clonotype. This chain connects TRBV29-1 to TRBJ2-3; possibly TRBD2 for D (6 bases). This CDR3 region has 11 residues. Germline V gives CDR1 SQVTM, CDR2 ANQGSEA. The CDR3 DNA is TGCACAGGAGGGTACACAGATACGCAGTATTTT. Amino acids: CTGGYTDTQYF.

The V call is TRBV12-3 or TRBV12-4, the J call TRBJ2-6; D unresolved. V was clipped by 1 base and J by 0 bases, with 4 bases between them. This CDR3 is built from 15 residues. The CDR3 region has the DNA TGTGCCAGCAGTTTAGTTAGCTCTGGGGCCAACGTCCTGACTTTC. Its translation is CASSLVSSGANVLTF.

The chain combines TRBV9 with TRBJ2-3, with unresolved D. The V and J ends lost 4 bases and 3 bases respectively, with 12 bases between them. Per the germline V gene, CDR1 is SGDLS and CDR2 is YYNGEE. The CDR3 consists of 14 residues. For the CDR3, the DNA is TGTGCCAGCAGCTCACTATACAAGACAGATACGCAGTATTTT. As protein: CASSSLYKTDTQYF.

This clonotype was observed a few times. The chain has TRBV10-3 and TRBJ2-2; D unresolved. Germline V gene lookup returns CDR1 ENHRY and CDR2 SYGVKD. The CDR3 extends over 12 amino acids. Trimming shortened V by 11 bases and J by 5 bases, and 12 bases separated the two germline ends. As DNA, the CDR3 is TGTGCCGGCCGAGATCAGACCGGGGAGCTGTTTTTT. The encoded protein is CAGRDQTGELFF.

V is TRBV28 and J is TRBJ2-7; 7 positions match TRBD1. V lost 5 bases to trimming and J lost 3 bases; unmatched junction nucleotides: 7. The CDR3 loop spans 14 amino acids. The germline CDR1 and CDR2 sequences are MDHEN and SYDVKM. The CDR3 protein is CASSHRGTFYEQYF. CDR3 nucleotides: TGTGCCAGCAGTCACAGGGGCACCTTCTACGAGCAGTACTTC. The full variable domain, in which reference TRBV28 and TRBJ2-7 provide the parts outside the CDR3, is DVKVTQSSRYLVKRTGEKVFLECVQDMDHENMFWYRQDPGLGLRLIYFSYDVKMKEKGDIPEGYSVSREKKERFSLILESASTNQTSMYLCASSHRGTFYEQYFGPGTRLTVT.

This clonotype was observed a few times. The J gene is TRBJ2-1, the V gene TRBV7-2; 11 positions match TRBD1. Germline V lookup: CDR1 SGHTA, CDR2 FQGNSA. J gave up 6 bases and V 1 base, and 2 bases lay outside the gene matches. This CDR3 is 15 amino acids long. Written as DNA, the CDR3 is TGTGCCAGCAGCTTAGGGGGACAGGGGGGCAATGAGCAGTTCTTC. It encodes CASSLGGQGGNEQFF.

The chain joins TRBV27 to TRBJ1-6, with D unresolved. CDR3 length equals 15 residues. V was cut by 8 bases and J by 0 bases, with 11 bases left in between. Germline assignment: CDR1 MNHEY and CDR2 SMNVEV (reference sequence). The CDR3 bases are TGTGCCAGCGGTCCTCTTAGCTCCTATAATTCACCCCTCCACTTT. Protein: CASGPLSSYNSPLHF.

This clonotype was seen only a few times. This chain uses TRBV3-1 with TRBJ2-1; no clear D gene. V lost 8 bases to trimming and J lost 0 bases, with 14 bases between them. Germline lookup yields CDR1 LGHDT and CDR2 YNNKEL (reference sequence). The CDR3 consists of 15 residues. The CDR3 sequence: CASSHASSSYNEQFF. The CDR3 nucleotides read TGTGCCAGCTCCCACGCTTCGAGCTCCTACAATGAGCAGTTCTTC.

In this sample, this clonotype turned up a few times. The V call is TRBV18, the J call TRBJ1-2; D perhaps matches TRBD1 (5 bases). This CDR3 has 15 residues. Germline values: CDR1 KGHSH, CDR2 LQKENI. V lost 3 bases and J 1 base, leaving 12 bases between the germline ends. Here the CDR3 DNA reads TGTGCCAGCTCACCTCAACAGGAATATAACTATGGCTACACCTTC. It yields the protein CASSPQQEYNYGYTF.

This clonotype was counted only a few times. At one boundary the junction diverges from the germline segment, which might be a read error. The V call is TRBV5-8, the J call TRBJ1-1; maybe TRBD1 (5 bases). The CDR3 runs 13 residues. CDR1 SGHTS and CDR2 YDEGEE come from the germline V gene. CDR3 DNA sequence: TGTGCCAGCAGTTTGGCCAGGGTCACTGAAGCTTTCTTT. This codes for CASSLARVTEAFF.

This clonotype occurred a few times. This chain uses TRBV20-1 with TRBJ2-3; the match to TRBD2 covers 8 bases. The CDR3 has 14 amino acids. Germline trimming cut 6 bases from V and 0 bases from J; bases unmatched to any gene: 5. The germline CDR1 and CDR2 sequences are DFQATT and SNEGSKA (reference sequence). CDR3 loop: CSALKRESTDTQYF. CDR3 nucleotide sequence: TGCAGTGCCCTCAAGCGGGAGAGCACAGATACGCAGTATTTT.

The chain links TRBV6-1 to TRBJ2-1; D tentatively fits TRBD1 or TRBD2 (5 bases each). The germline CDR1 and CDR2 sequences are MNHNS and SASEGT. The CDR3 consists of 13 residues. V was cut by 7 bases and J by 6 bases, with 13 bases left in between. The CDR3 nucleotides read TGTGCCAGCAAACGGGACGGTTCCAATGAGCAGTTCTTC. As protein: CASKRDGSNEQFF.

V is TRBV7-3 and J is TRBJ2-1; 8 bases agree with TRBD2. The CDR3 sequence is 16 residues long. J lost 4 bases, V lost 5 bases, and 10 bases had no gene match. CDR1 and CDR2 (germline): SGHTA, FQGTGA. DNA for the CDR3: TGTGCCAGCAGCCCCCGAACTACGGGAGGGTACAATGAGCAGTTCTTC. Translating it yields CASSPRTTGGYNEQFF.

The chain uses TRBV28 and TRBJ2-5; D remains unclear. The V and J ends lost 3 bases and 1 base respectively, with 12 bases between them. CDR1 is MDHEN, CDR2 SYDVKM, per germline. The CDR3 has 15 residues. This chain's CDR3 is CASSFRLAFQETQYF. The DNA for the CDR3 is TGTGCCAGCAGTTTCCGGCTGGCCTTCCAAGAGACCCAGTACTTC.

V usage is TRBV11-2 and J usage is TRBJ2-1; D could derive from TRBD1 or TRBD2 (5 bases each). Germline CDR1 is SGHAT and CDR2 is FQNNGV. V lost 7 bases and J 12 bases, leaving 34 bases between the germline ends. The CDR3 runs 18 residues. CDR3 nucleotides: TGTGCCAGCAAACGTATGGGGTGGGGGATGGGTCCCTCAAGTGGGCAGTTCTTC. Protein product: CASKRMGWGMGPSSGQFF. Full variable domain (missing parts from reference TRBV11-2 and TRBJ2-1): EAGVAQSPRYKIIEKRQSVAFWCNPISGHATLYWYQQILGQGPKLLIQFQNNGVVDDSQLPKDRFSAERLKGVDSTLKIQPAKLEDSAVYLCASKRMGWGMGPSSGQFFGPGTRLTVL.

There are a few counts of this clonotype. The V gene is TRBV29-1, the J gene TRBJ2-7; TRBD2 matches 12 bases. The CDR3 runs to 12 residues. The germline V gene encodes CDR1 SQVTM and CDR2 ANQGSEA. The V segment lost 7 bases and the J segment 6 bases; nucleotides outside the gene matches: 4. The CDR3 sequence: CSGGLAGAEQYF. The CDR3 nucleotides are TGCAGCGGGGGACTAGCGGGCGCCGAGCAGTACTTC.

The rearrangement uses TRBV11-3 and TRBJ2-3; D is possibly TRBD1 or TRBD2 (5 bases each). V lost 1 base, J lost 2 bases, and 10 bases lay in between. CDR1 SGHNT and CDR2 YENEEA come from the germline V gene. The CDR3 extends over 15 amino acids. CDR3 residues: CASSLGDPYTDTQYF. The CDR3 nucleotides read TGTGCCAGCAGCTTAGGGGACCCGTACACAGATACGCAGTATTTT.

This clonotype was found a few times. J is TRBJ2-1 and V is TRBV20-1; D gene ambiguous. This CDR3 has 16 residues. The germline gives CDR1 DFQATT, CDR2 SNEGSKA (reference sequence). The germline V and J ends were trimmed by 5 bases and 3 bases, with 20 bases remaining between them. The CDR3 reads CSAPSSTSADYNEQFF. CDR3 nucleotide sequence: TGCAGTGCTCCATCGTCGACAAGCGCAGACTACAATGAGCAGTTCTTC.

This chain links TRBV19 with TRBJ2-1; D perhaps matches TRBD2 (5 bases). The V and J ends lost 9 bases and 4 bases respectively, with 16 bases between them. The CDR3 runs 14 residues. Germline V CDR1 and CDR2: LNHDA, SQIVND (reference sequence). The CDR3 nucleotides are TGTGCCAGCAAAGGACCTATAGCGTACAATGAGCAGTTCTTC. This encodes CASKGPIAYNEQFF.

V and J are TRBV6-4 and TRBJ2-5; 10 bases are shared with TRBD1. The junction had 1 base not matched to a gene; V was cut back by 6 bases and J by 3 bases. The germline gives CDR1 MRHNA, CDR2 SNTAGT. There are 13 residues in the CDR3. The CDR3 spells CASRGTGEETQYF. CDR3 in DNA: TGTGCCAGCAGGGGGACAGGGGAAGAGACCCAGTACTTC.

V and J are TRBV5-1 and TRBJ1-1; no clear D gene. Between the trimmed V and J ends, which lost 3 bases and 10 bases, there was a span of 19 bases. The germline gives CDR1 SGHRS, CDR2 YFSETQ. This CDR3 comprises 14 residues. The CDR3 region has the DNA TGCGCCAGCAGCTCCCCCTCGCGACGGAGTGGAGCTTTCTTT. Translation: CASSSPSRRSGAFF. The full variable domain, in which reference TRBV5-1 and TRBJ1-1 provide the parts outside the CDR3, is KAGVTQTPRYLIKTRGQQVTLSCSPISGHRSVSWYQQTPGQGLQFLFEYFSETQRNKGNFPGRFSGRQFSNSRSEMNVSTLELGDSALYLCASSSPSRRSGAFFGQGTRLTVV.